Below are 5 T cell receptor beta chains sequenced from a single sample in a study of blood T cell repertoires in COVID-19. The method was immunoSEQ multiplex PCR; TCRdb's version includes in-frame clones alone and lacks a portion of them. The sample contains approximately 70,000 clones, 87% of which appear only once. The sample comprised peripheral blood. The receptors derive from a woman aged 45-65 years with COVID-19, enrolled during active disease.

CDR3 loop: CASSYKGGEQFF. The CDR3 coding sequence is TGTGCCAGCAGTTACAAAGGCGGTGAGCAGTTCTTC. This chain links TRBV6-5 with TRBJ2-1; D is undetermined. This CDR3 is 12 amino acids long. Per germline, CDR1 MNHEY and CDR2 SVGAGI. Trimming took off 2 bases at V and 9 bases at J, with 8 bases between the two ends.

The chain has TRBV28 and TRBJ2-3; 7 bases align to TRBD2. Germline loops: CDR1 MDHEN, CDR2 SYDVKM. CDR3 length equals 14 residues. Trimming cost V 10 bases and J 5 bases; bases outside gene matches: 12. The CDR3 DNA follows: TGTGCCACCCGCGGTCCCGGGAGGAGAGATACGCAGTATTTT. This codes for CATRGPGRRDTQYF.

V usage is TRBV5-4 and J usage is TRBJ2-3, with 13 bases aligning to TRBD2. V lost 7 bases, J lost 3 bases, and 8 bases stayed unmatched. Germline CDR1 reads SGHNT; CDR2 reads YYREEE (reference sequence). The CDR3 is 16 residues long. The CDR3 DNA is TGTGCCAGCTCCAGGACTAGCGGGAGAGGGACAGATACGCAGTATTTT. Translating it yields CASSRTSGRGTDTQYF.

This clone has only one observation. The chain joins TRBV12-3 or TRBV12-4 to TRBJ2-3, with TRBD2 identical over 7 bases. This CDR3 region has 13 residues. The trim removed 5 bases at V and 5 bases at J, leaving 4 bases unmatched. CDR3 loop: CASSPSGGDTQYF. The CDR3 DNA follows: TGTGCCAGCAGTCCGTCGGGAGGAGATACGCAGTATTTT.

The V and J genes are TRBV24-1 and TRBJ2-1; D is possibly TRBD2 (6 bases). With 5 bases removed from V and 3 bases from J, the gap between germline ends came to 10 bases. The CDR3 loop spans 14 amino acids. Looked up from germline, CDR1 is KGHDR and CDR2 is SFDVKD. DNA of the CDR3: TGTGCCACCAGTGGTGCGGGAAACTACAATGAGCAGTTCTTC. This sequence encodes CATSGAGNYNEQFF.